These 24 T cell receptor beta chains share one sample of origin, sequenced in a study of blood T cell repertoires in COVID-19 (dated by TCRdb to the early 2020s). The library was produced with the immunoSEQ multiplex PCR assay. This is the immuneACCESS table as TCRdb keeps it, with only in-frame sequences that have V and J called. A part of the clones is gone; compared with another copy, unresolved V genes explain less than half, and the rest is unexplained. The sample table lists tens of thousands of clones, roughly 90% of them with a count of one. The ten top clones hold 16% of the sample. The sample was peripheral blood. The receptors stem from a woman of 80 years or more with active or convalescent COVID-19.

The rearrangement links TRBV7-9 to TRBJ1-2; a weak D match, TRBD1 (5 bases). This CDR3 spans 14 amino acids. Germline V CDR1 and CDR2: SEHNR, FQNEAQ (reference sequence). V was cut by 3 bases and J by 2 bases, with 10 bases left in between. CDR3 protein: CASSFGGENYGYTF. The DNA of the CDR3 is TGTGCCAGCAGCTTCGGGGGAGAGAACTATGGCTACACCTTC.

This rearrangement joins TRBV6-5 to TRBJ2-2, with D perhaps TRBD1 (6 bases). CDR1 and CDR2 (germline): MNHEY, SVGAGI. V dropped 6 bases and J dropped 0 bases, with 8 bases sitting between them. This CDR3 is built from 14 residues. The CDR3 coding sequence is TGTGCCAGCAGATGGACAGCGAACACCGGGGAGCTGTTTTTT. Amino acids: CASRWTANTGELFF.

The rearrangement uses TRBV11-2 and TRBJ1-2; D gene unclear. The germline CDR1 and CDR2 sequences are SGHAT and FQNNGV. The V end lost 0 bases, the J end lost 4 bases, and 18 bases lay between the germline ends. The CDR3 extends over 17 amino acids. In DNA form, the CDR3 reads TGTGCCAGCAGCTTAGATGGGAGGGCAGCCCTGACCTATGGCTACACCTTC. Translated: CASSLDGRAALTYGYTF.

This chain connects TRBV12-3 or TRBV12-4 to TRBJ1-1; D possibly corresponds to TRBD1 (5 bases). Trimming pared 10 bases from V and 9 bases from J, leaving 21 bases between. This CDR3 comprises 13 residues. CDR3: CATSPSRALKAFF. In DNA form, the CDR3 reads TGTGCCACTTCTCCTTCCAGGGCCCTGAAAGCTTTCTTT.

The chain uses TRBV19 and TRBJ1-2, with a tentative D call TRBD1 (5 bases). CDR1 and CDR2 (germline): LNHDA, SQIVND (reference sequence). There are 15 residues in the CDR3. Trimming took off 5 bases at V and 6 bases at J, with 19 bases between the two ends. CDR3 sequence: CASSVRQSVGNGYTF. The CDR3 DNA sequence: TGTGCCAGTAGTGTTAGACAGTCGGTGGGTAATGGCTACACCTTC.

The CDR3 region has the DNA TGTGCCAGCAGCGCCGTGGGGGGCAATGAGCAGTTCTTC. Protein sequence: CASSAVGGNEQFF. The rearrangement links TRBV9 to TRBJ2-1; TRBD2 is a possible D gene (6 bases). Germline values: CDR1 SGDLS, CDR2 YYNGEE. The V end lost 3 bases, the J end lost 6 bases, and 10 bases lay between the germline ends. This CDR3 has 13 residues.

J is TRBJ1-1 and V is TRBV3-1 (or the pseudogene TRBV3-2), with a tentative D call TRBD1 (6 bases). Trimming left V 4 bases short and J 4 bases short, with 13 bases between. From germline, CDR1 is LGHDT and CDR2 YNNKEL (reference sequence). This CDR3 has 14 amino acids. CDR3 region: CASSRTTGITEAFF. The DNA for the CDR3 is TGTGCCAGCAGCCGGACAACAGGGATCACTGAAGCTTTCTTT.

The chain has TRBV2 and TRBJ2-3, with 7 bases that match TRBD2. The CDR3 runs to 14 residues. Germline V gene sequence: CDR1 SNHLY, CDR2 FYNNEI. With 0 bases clipped from V and 4 bases from J, the junction kept 1 base outside the gene matches. Written as DNA, the CDR3 is TGTGCCAGCAGTGAAGCGGCGGGAGCAGATACGCAGTATTTT. Encoded protein: CASSEAAGADTQYF.

V usage is TRBV4-3 and J usage is TRBJ1-5; 8 nucleotides align to TRBD1. The CDR3 extends over 16 amino acids. Germline CDR1 and CDR2: LGHNA and YSLEER. The trim removed 0 bases at V and 5 bases at J, leaving 6 bases unmatched. CDR3 protein: CASSQDPTGADQPQHF. CDR3 DNA: TGCGCCAGCAGCCAAGATCCGACAGGGGCCGATCAGCCCCAGCATTTT.

The V and J genes are TRBV9 and TRBJ1-5; D remains ambiguous. V lost 0 bases, J lost 7 bases, and 8 bases lay in between. In germline, CDR1 is SGDLS, CDR2 YYNGEE. The CDR3 spans 13 residues. The CDR3 loop reads CASSVEAGQPQHF. The CDR3 DNA reads as TGTGCCAGCAGCGTAGAGGCGGGACAGCCCCAGCATTTT.

The chain links TRBV3-1 (or the pseudogene TRBV3-2) to TRBJ2-5; D not resolved. V was pared by 2 bases and J by 5 bases, with 6 bases between. This CDR3 is 12 amino acids long. From germline, CDR1 is LGHDT and CDR2 YNNKEL (reference sequence). This CDR3 reads CASSQSLETQYF. Written as DNA, the CDR3 is TGTGCCAGCAGCCAATCGTTGGAGACCCAGTACTTC.

This clone is a singleton in its sample. This chain connects TRBV25-1 to TRBJ2-7, with 9 bases lining up with TRBD1. The CDR3 totals 15 residues. Germline V gene lookup returns CDR1 MGHDK and CDR2 SYGVNS. After removal of 6 bases from V and 1 base from J, the junction contained 7 bases not matched to a gene. The CDR3 nucleotides are TGTGCCAGCAGAAGGGGACAGGGTCTTTCCTACGAGCAGTACTTC. Protein product: CASRRGQGLSYEQYF.

The chain employs TRBV3-1 (or the pseudogene TRBV3-2) and TRBJ1-3; perhaps TRBD1 as D (6 bases). V lost 6 bases and J 0 bases, leaving 12 bases between the germline ends. Germline assignment: CDR1 LGHDT and CDR2 YNNKEL (reference sequence). The CDR3 sequence is 15 residues long. The CDR3 sequence is CASSLGDISGNTIYF. In DNA form, the CDR3 reads TGTGCCAGCAGTCTCGGGGACATCTCTGGAAACACCATATATTTT.

This chain uses TRBV4-3 with TRBJ1-4; D is possibly TRBD1 (5 bases). The V gene's germline CDR1 is LGHNA and CDR2 YSLEER. CDR3 length equals 16 residues. V was pared by 3 bases and J by 7 bases, with 18 bases between. CDR3 loop: CASSHGADIWGEKLFF. Here the CDR3 DNA reads TGCGCCAGCAGCCATGGGGCGGACATTTGGGGTGAAAAACTGTTTTTT.

The CDR3 reads CASSFLQGTNNSPLHF. CDR3 nucleotide sequence: TGTGCCAGCAGTTTTTTACAGGGGACGAATAATTCACCCCTCCACTTT. The J gene is TRBJ1-6, the V gene TRBV6-5; 7 bases align to TRBD1. The CDR3 covers 16 residues. Germline CDR1 and CDR2: MNHEY and SVGAGI. After removal of 4 bases from V and 5 bases from J, the junction contained 8 bases not matched to a gene.

The rearrangement uses TRBV6-5 and TRBJ1-5; D remains unclear. Trimming removed 6 bases at V and 7 bases at J, with 16 bases between. CDR1 and CDR2 from the germline V gene are MNHEY and SVGAGI. This CDR3 spans 14 amino acids. The CDR3 protein is CASSRLRSGQPQHF. CDR3 coding DNA: TGTGCCAGCAGCCGACTTAGATCGGGACAGCCCCAGCATTTT.

J is TRBJ2-7 and V is TRBV19; D unresolved. Germline assignment: CDR1 LNHDA and CDR2 SQIVND (reference sequence). This CDR3 has 13 residues. The ends were cut back, 3 bases at V and 0 bases at J, with 6 bases in the middle. The CDR3 sequence: CASSILLSYEQYF. The CDR3 nucleotides read TGTGCCAGTAGTATCCTCCTCTCCTACGAGCAGTACTTC.

The CDR3 loop is CASSQDETGPSTYNEQFF. CDR3 bases: TGTGCCAGCAGCCAAGATGAGACAGGGCCCTCTACCTACAATGAGCAGTTCTTC. V usage is TRBV3-1 (or the pseudogene TRBV3-2) and J usage is TRBJ2-1, with 7 bases identical to TRBD1. Germline V lookup: CDR1 LGHDT, CDR2 YNNKEL (reference sequence). V lost 0 bases to trimming and J lost 2 bases; unmatched junction nucleotides: 10. The CDR3 spans 18 residues.

The V call is TRBV18, the J call TRBJ1-3; D remains ambiguous. Germline V lookup: CDR1 KGHSH, CDR2 LQKENI. The germline V and J ends were trimmed by 3 bases and 2 bases, with 5 bases remaining between them. This CDR3 has 13 residues. Here the CDR3 reads CASSPNAGNTIYF. In DNA, the CDR3 is TGTGCCAGCTCACCCAATGCTGGAAACACCATATATTTT.

The chain links TRBV28 to TRBJ1-2; a weak D match, TRBD1 (6 bases). Germline V CDR1 and CDR2: MDHEN, SYDVKM. Deletions cut 2 bases from V and 10 bases from J, with 11 bases between. The CDR3 spans 12 residues. CDR3 in DNA: TGTGCCAGCAGTTTAAGGACAGAACTCTACACCTTC. Protein product: CASSLRTELYTF.

This clone was detected only a few times. The rearrangement joins TRBV5-6 to TRBJ2-7; 8 nucleotides match TRBD1. The CDR3 sequence is 16 residues long. V was clipped by 4 bases and J by 6 bases; unmatched bases: 15. The germline gives CDR1 SGHDT, CDR2 YYEEEE. CDR3 in DNA: TGTGCCAGCAGCCCGGCTTCCGGGACAGGACCCTTCGAGCAGTACTTC. Protein sequence: CASSPASGTGPFEQYF.

The V gene is TRBV11-2, the J gene TRBJ2-7, with 8 bases identical to TRBD2. There are 15 residues in the CDR3. Looked up from germline, CDR1 is SGHAT and CDR2 is FQNNGV. The V segment lost 5 bases and the J segment 4 bases; nucleotides outside the gene matches: 10. CDR3 region: CASSPVAGGQYEQYF. DNA of the CDR3: TGTGCCAGCAGCCCCGTGGCGGGGGGCCAATACGAGCAGTACTTC.

This CDR3 is CASSMEGFSQPQHF. The CDR3 region has the DNA TGTGCCAGCAGCATGGAGGGGTTTTCTCAGCCCCAGCATTTT. The rearrangement uses TRBV6-2 or TRBV6-3 and TRBJ1-5; D might be TRBD1 (5 bases). Germline V lookup: CDR1 MNHEY, CDR2 SVGEGT. V lost 6 bases and J lost 6, with 15 bases in between. This CDR3 is built from 14 residues.

In regard to this clone: The junction differs from germline at one of its ends, possibly a read error. The rearrangement uses TRBV9 and TRBJ2-1; D possibly corresponds to TRBD2 (6 bases). The CDR3 consists of 13 residues. Looked up from germline, CDR1 is SGDLS and CDR2 is YYNGEE. CDR3 protein: CAGSAVGGNEQFF. CDR3 sequence (DNA): TGTGCCGGCAGCGCCGTGGGGGGCAATGAGCAGTTCTTC.